The source of this T cell receptor beta chain is a study of graft-versus-host responses after intestinal transplantation. On this clone: Its antigen is unknown.

Produced via immunoSEQ multiplex PCR; TCRdb's table is partial and in-frame only. The profile covers 70,000 to 100,000 clones, with 85% to 90% appearing a single time and approximately 0.33% taken by the ten largest. This CDR3 has 13 amino acids. The ends were cut back, 5 bases at V and 3 bases at J, with 10 bases in the middle. Germline V gives CDR1 SEHNR, CDR2 FQNEAQ (reference sequence). Specimen: unstimulated CD4+ T cells sorted from spleen or lymph node cells, collected before intestinal transplant. This chain connects TRBV7-9 to TRBJ1-1; weak D call: TRBD1 (5 bases). The receptor was derived from a human donor who received an intestinal transplant. For the CDR3, the DNA is TGTGCCAGCAGCCGAAGACAGTACACTGAAGCTTTCTTT. Protein sequence: CASSRRQYTEAFF.